These T cell receptor beta chains were read from a single sample in a study of OX40 agonist ivuxolimab in advanced cancers. Some clones are missing from TCRdb's copy, which holds only in-frame ones; the method was immunoSEQ multiplex PCR. The sample consists of around 79,000 clones, 85% of them appearing once. The input for sequencing was CD4+ or CD8+ T cells sorted from blood, taken in a trial of the OX40 agonist ivuxolimab. The receptors originated from an adult with an advanced solid tumor such as melanoma, head and neck, liver or kidney cancer. CDR3s include the opening cysteine and the closing phenylalanine or tryptophan. Fields, in order: CDR3 DNA, CDR3 protein, J gene, D gene, V gene, clone size. D genes are given only for firm matches. A clone size is listed for some rows: how often the clone was seen (once, few, many), or a class if it is expanded.

TGTGCCAGCTCACCCACAGGCCTTCCCTACGAGCAGTACTTC	CASSPTGLPYEQYF	TRBJ2-7	NA	TRBV18	once
TGTGCCAGCAGCACTCTACAGGGGATTCACGCTGAAGCTTTCTTT	CASSTLQGIHAEAFF	TRBJ1-1	TRBD1	TRBV2	NA
TGTGCCAGCAGCTCAACCCCGGGACAGCATGAAAAACTGTTTTTT	CASSSTPGQHEKLFF	TRBJ1-4	TRBD1	TRBV7-2	NA
TGTGCCAGCAGGCAGGGGGTAGACTATGGCTACACCTTC	CASRQGVDYGYTF	TRBJ1-2	TRBD1	TRBV7-2	NA
TGTGCCAGCAGCTTGCTAAGTGAGGCAGCGGAGACCCAGTACTTC	CASSLLSEAAETQYF	TRBJ2-5	NA	TRBV5-6	NA
TGTGCCAGCAGTGCACTAGCGGGGGAACACGATACGCAGTATTTT	CASSALAGEHDTQYF	TRBJ2-3	TRBD2	TRBV6-6	NA
TGTGCCAGCAGCTTACCGGGGTCCCACAATCAGCCCCAGCATTTT	CASSLPGSHNQPQHF	TRBJ1-5	NA	TRBV7-2	NA
TGTGCCAGCAGCGGAGATACGCAGTATTTT	CASSGDTQYF	TRBJ2-3	NA	TRBV7-2	NA
TGTGCCAGCAGCTTAAGTGGGCTAGCGGGGGCCGACACCTACAATGAGCAGTTCTTC	CASSLSGLAGADTYNEQFF	TRBJ2-1	TRBD2	TRBV7-3	NA
TGTGCCAGCAGCTTACAAGGTGGCTACACCTTC	CASSLQGGYTF	TRBJ1-2	NA	TRBV7-9	NA
TGTGCCAGTAGTATAGGAGCGCGCAGAGCTAGCACAGATACGCAGTATTTT	CASSIGARRASTDTQYF	TRBJ2-3	NA	TRBV19	NA
TGCGCCAGCAGCTCCGTAAGCGGGGGGGCCCCTGGGGCCAACGTCCTGACTTTC	CASSSVSGGAPGANVLTF	TRBJ2-6	TRBD2	TRBV5-1	NA
TGTGCCAGCAGTGACTCAGGGGGGAGGCACAATGAGCAGTTCTTC	CASSDSGGRHNEQFF	TRBJ2-1	NA	TRBV6-4	NA
TGTGCCAGCAGTTTAGGACAGGGGGTTAATTGGAACTTC	CASSLGQGVNWNF	TRBJ1-2	TRBD1	TRBV6-1	NA
TGTGCCTGGAGTGTACGGGAGACCCAGTACTTC	CAWSVRETQYF	TRBJ2-5	NA	TRBV30	NA
TGTGCCAGTAGTCCCAGAGGAGGAGGGGTTGGGCAGTACTTC	CASSPRGGGVGQYF	TRBJ2-7	NA	TRBV19	NA
TGTGCCAGCAGCTTGGCTACAGGATCTAGCAATCAGCCCCAGCATTTT	CASSLATGSSNQPQHF	TRBJ1-5	NA	TRBV5-8	NA
TGTGCCAGCAGCCCCGGGACTCCGGTCTACGAGCAGTACTTC	CASSPGTPVYEQYF	TRBJ2-7	NA	TRBV28	NA
TGTGCCAGCAGCAGGACTAGCGGGACGTATTTT	CASSRTSGTYF	TRBJ2-3	TRBD2	TRBV25-1	NA
TGTGCCAGCAGCTGGGAATGGGGTTCTGGAAACACCATATATTTT	CASSWEWGSGNTIYF	TRBJ1-3	NA	TRBV11-1	NA
TGTGCCAGCAGCCAATCAACAGGGGACTATGGCTACACCTTC	CASSQSTGDYGYTF	TRBJ1-2	TRBD1	TRBV14	once
TGTGCCAGCAGACGGACATCCACTGAAGCTTTCTTT	CASRRTSTEAFF	TRBJ1-1	NA	TRBV6-5	NA
TGTGCCAGTACTAGCTTCAATCAGCCCCAGCATTTT	CASTSFNQPQHF	TRBJ1-5	NA	TRBV19	NA
TGTGCCAGCAGTTACACGGTGCAGGGTAACATTCAGTACTTC	CASSYTVQGNIQYF	TRBJ2-4	NA	TRBV6-5	NA
TGTGCCAGCAGTCGCACAGAGAAAGCCAAAAACATTCAGTACTTC	CASSRTEKAKNIQYF	TRBJ2-4	NA	TRBV6-5	NA
TGTGCCAGCAGTTACGGACGACAGGGTCCTGGGCTGTTTTTT	CASSYGRQGPGLFF	TRBJ2-2	TRBD1	TRBV6-6	NA
TGCGCCAGCAGCCAAGGACAGTCTAGCACAGATACGCAGTATTTT	CASSQGQSSTDTQYF	TRBJ2-3	NA	TRBV4-3	NA
TGTGCCAGCTCACCACGGGGTAGCCCTCTTAGTTGGGAGACCCAGTACTTC	CASSPRGSPLSWETQYF	TRBJ2-5	NA	TRBV18	once